This T cell receptor (beta chain) was sequenced for a study of T cell responses to AZD1222 COVID-19 vaccine. Study-level findings and limits: Spike-spanning, vaccine-associated CD4 TCRs were dominant at 160-218 and 743-854. Just a handful of AZD1222 recipients were seropositive at baseline.

TCRdb keeps only in-frame clones here, not all; method: immunoSEQ multiplex PCR. The sample gives tens of thousands of clones, about 89% of which show up once; just under 5% is in the top ten. Points on this clone: What it binds is unknown.

The CDR3 has 15 amino acids. Germline V lookup: CDR1 MNHNS, CDR2 SASEGT. The germline V and J ends were trimmed by 3 bases and 5 bases, with 11 bases remaining between them. The material was peripheral blood, obtained 28 days after the second AZD1222 dose. The chain combines TRBV6-1 with TRBJ1-6, with TRBD1 as a possible D gene (5 bases). This sequence was found in an adult who received the AZD1222 COVID-19 vaccine. This CDR3 reads CASSDRDRHNSPLHF. CDR3 in DNA: TGTGCCAGCAGTGACCGGGACCGCCATAATTCACCCCTCCACTTT.